The 17 T cell receptor beta chains given below trace back to one sample, sequenced in a study of CD8 T cells in Susac syndrome. Random hexamers were used to reverse transcribe an amount of roughly 0.5 to 1 ug RNA. TCRdb re-called the immunoSEQ multiplex PCR reads through MiXCR, storing one row per CDR3 protein. The table has 95,000 to 150,000 distinct CDR3 sequences, over 95% seen once. The sequenced material came from CD4+ T cells from PBMCs. Source of these receptors: a human donor with Susac syndrome.

The V and J genes are TRBV14 and TRBJ2-7; either TRBD1 or TRBD2 may fit D (6 bases each). From germline, CDR1 is SGHDN and CDR2 FVKESK. The CDR3 has 14 residues. V lost 4 bases, J lost 4 bases, and 14 bases lay in between. CDR3 loop: CASSPLEGGYEQYF. In DNA form, the CDR3 reads TGTGCCAGCAGCCCCCTGGAAGGGGGGTACGAGCAGTACTTC. Full variable domain (remainder filled in from reference TRBV14 and TRBJ2-7): EAGVTQFPSHSVIEKGQTVTLRCDPISGHDNLYWYRRVMGKEIKFLLHFVKESKQDESGMPNNRFLAERTGGTYSTLKVQPAELEDSGVYFCASSPLEGGYEQYFGPGTRLTVT.

The chain has TRBV9 and TRBJ2-5, with D perhaps being TRBD1 or TRBD2 (5 bases each). V was pared by 0 bases and J by 2 bases, with 14 bases between. Germline assignment: CDR1 SGDLS and CDR2 YYNGEE. This CDR3 has 16 amino acids. The chain's CDR3 is CASSVGGSPRQETQYF. The CDR3 DNA follows: TGTGCCAGCAGCGTAGGGGGGTCTCCTCGACAAGAGACCCAGTACTTC.

The chain uses TRBV5-1 and TRBJ2-5, with TRBD2 matching 8 bases. Per the germline V gene, CDR1 is SGHRS and CDR2 is YFSETQ. J was trimmed by 1 base and V by 2 bases; bases with no gene match: 7. This CDR3 spans 16 amino acids. CDR3 sequence: CASSLGPAGAQETQYF. The CDR3 coding sequence is TGCGCCAGCAGCTTAGGCCCAGCGGGAGCCCAAGAGACCCAGTACTTC. The whole variable domain, remainder taken from reference TRBV5-1 and TRBJ2-5, is KAGVTQTPRYLIKTRGQQVTLSCSPISGHRSVSWYQQTPGQGLQFLFEYFSETQRNKGNFPGRFSGRQFSNSRSEMNVSTLELGDSALYLCASSLGPAGAQETQYFGPGTRLLVL.

The V and J genes are TRBV20-1 and TRBJ1-2, with 7 positions matching TRBD1. The CDR3 totals 15 residues. With V trimmed by 6 bases and J by 3 bases, 13 bases remained unmatched. Germline values: CDR1 DFQATT, CDR2 SNEGSKA (reference sequence). Here the CDR3 DNA reads TGCAGTGCCCCCCAATTAGACAGGGCCCACTATGGCTACACCTTC. It encodes CSAPQLDRAHYGYTF.

This chain uses TRBV2 with TRBJ1-4; TRBD1 aligns across 11 bases. With V trimmed by 7 bases and J by 7 bases, 5 bases remained unmatched. CDR1 SNHLY and CDR2 FYNNEI come from the germline V gene. The length of the CDR3 is 14 residues. The CDR3 here is CASNLDRGREKLFF. The CDR3 nucleotides read TGTGCCAGCAATCTGGACAGGGGGCGTGAAAAACTGTTTTTT.

The chain is built from TRBV3-1 and TRBJ1-1; D not resolved. The CDR3 sequence is 12 residues long. Germline values: CDR1 LGHDT, CDR2 YNNKEL (reference sequence). Trimming left V 1 base short and J 8 bases short, with 8 bases between. CDR3 in amino acids: CASSQGQVEAFF. CDR3 bases: TGTGCCAGCAGCCAAGGGCAGGTAGAAGCTTTCTTT.

The chain carries TRBV12-3 or TRBV12-4 and TRBJ1-1; D is unresolved. V lost 7 bases to trimming and J lost 1 base, with 7 bases between them. The CDR3 has 12 amino acids. The CDR3 sequence: CASIRQNTEAFF. CDR3 bases: TGTGCCAGCATCCGGCAGAACACTGAAGCTTTCTTT.

The V and J genes are TRBV29-1 and TRBJ2-5, with 12 bases fitting TRBD2. Germline lookup yields CDR1 SQVTM and CDR2 ANQGSEA. V shed 5 bases, J shed 4 bases, and the junction held 5 bases outside the gene matches. This CDR3 has 14 amino acids. The CDR3 reads CSVWTSGNRETQYF. DNA of the CDR3: TGCAGCGTTTGGACTAGCGGGAATCGAGAGACCCAGTACTTC.

The chain uses TRBV12-3 or TRBV12-4 and TRBJ1-5, with D possibly matching TRBD1 (6 bases). The CDR3 has 13 amino acids. V was cut by 7 bases and J by 4 bases, with 11 bases left in between. The CDR3 sequence: CASNLDRNQPQHF. CDR3 DNA: TGTGCCAGCAACCTAGACAGGAATCAGCCCCAGCATTTT.

Only one count was recorded for this clonotype. This chain uses TRBV30 with TRBJ1-5, with a tentative D call TRBD1 (6 bases). Trimming pared 2 bases from V and 11 bases from J, leaving 22 bases between. The CDR3 loop spans 15 amino acids. Germline CDR1 is GTSNPN and CDR2 is SVGIG (reference sequence). CDR3 coding DNA: TGTGCCTGGAGTCTACTCAACAGGGACCGTACAGCCCAGCATTTT. Encoded protein: CAWSLLNRDRTAQHF.

The V gene is TRBV7-9, the J gene TRBJ1-4; D uncertain. Germline CDR1 is SEHNR and CDR2 is FQNEAQ (reference sequence). The V end lost 3 bases, the J end lost 0 bases, and 8 bases lay between the germline ends. There are 15 residues in the CDR3. This chain's CDR3 is CASSLRESTNEKLFF. The CDR3 DNA sequence: TGTGCCAGCAGCTTGAGGGAATCAACTAATGAAAAACTGTTTTTT.

The table lists this clonotype with a count of one. This rearrangement joins TRBV7-2 to TRBJ2-5; a weak D match, TRBD2 (5 bases). The germline V and J ends were trimmed by 5 bases and 5 bases, with 18 bases remaining between them. The germline V gene has CDR1 SGHTA and CDR2 FQGNSA. The CDR3 has 15 residues. The CDR3 is CASSPPFVGGETQYF. CDR3 DNA: TGTGCCAGCAGCCCCCCATTTGTAGGCGGGGAGACCCAGTACTTC.

This rearrangement joins TRBV20-1 to TRBJ1-5, with 10 bases matching TRBD1. The length of the CDR3 is 13 residues. The ends lost 6 bases at V and 5 bases at J; junction bases unmatched: 4. Germline assignment: CDR1 DFQATT and CDR2 SNEGSKA (reference sequence). CDR3 in amino acids: CSATGTGDQPQHF. CDR3 bases: TGCAGTGCAACCGGGACAGGGGATCAGCCCCAGCATTTT.

V usage is TRBV30 and J usage is TRBJ2-7; D call uncertain. Trimming stripped 4 bases from V and 5 bases from J, with 15 bases between. CDR1 GTSNPN and CDR2 SVGIG come from the germline V gene (reference sequence). CDR3 length: 13 residues. CDR3 coding DNA: TGTGCCTGGAATGTGGACCCTTGGGACGAGCAGTACTTC. Protein sequence: CAWNVDPWDEQYF.

The chain employs TRBV19 and TRBJ2-1; tentatively, D is TRBD2 (6 bases). V dropped 4 bases and J dropped 6 bases, with 16 bases sitting between them. The germline CDR1 and CDR2 sequences are LNHDA and SQIVND (reference sequence). The CDR3 is made up of 15 amino acids. The chain's CDR3 is CASSRQREIGNEQFF. CDR3 sequence (DNA): TGTGCCAGTAGTAGACAACGGGAGATAGGCAATGAGCAGTTCTTC.

The chain has TRBV12-3 or TRBV12-4 and TRBJ1-2, with 9 bases lining up with TRBD1. The CDR3 contains 15 residues. Trimming took 5 bases from V and 4 from J; bases not matched to a gene: 8. The CDR3 loop reads CASSPRDRAPYGYTF. The CDR3 DNA sequence: TGTGCCAGCAGTCCACGGGACAGGGCCCCCTATGGCTACACCTTC.

This rearrangement joins TRBV12-3 or TRBV12-4 to TRBJ1-2; perhaps TRBD1 as D (6 bases). This CDR3 is 12 amino acids long. V gave up 7 bases and J gave up 7 bases, with 13 bases separating them. The CDR3 coding sequence is TGTGCCAGCAATTCGAACAGGGCTGGCTACACCTTC. Translation gives CASNSNRAGYTF.